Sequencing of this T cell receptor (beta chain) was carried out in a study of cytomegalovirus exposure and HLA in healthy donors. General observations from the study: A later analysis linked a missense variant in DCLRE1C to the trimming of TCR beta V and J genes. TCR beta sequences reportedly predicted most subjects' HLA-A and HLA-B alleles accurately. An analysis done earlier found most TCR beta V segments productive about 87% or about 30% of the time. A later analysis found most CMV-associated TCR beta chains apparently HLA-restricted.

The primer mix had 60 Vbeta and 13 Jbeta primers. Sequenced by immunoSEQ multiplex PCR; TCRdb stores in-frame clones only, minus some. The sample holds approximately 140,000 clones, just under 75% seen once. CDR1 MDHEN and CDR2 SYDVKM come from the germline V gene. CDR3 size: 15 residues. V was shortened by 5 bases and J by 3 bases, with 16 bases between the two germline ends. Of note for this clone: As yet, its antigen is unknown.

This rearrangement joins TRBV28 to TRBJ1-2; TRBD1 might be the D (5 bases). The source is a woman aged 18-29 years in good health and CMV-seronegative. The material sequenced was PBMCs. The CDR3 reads CASSPQGVRYYGYTF. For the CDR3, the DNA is TGTGCCAGCAGTCCACAAGGGGTCAGGTACTATGGCTACACCTTC.